This TCR beta chain stems from a study of post-analysis software for immune sequencing data. Study-wide results and caveats: TRBV segments more frequent in patients than in controls numbered roughly five and included TRBV5-6, TRBV5-1 and TRBV20-1.

Unique molecular identifiers were present in the TCR beta cDNA libraries. TCRdb processed the PCR reads anew with MiXCR; each CDR3 protein has one entry. The sample lists approximately 570,000 distinct CDR3 sequences, roughly 40% occurring once. Note on this clonotype: Antigen: not known.

This CDR3 is 15 amino acids long. Germline assignment: CDR1 MRHNA and CDR2 SNTAGT. V was shortened by 0 bases and J by 0 bases, with 3 bases between the two germline ends. The chain is built from TRBV6-4 and TRBJ2-6; no clear D. The TCR comes from a girl aged 5-17 years with multiple sclerosis. The sequencing sample was made of blood. The CDR3 reads CASSDSHSGANVLTF. The CDR3 coding sequence is TGTGCCAGCAGTGACTCACACTCTGGGGCCAACGTCCTGACTTTC.